This TCR beta chain was captured by sequencing in a study of cytomegalovirus exposure and HLA in healthy donors. Study-wide context: In terms of ancestry, the Caucasian-associated cluster contained roughly four fifths of the 398 genotyped donors. Findings of the study overall: Analysis performed later found 16,000 or so TCR beta sequences associated with HLA alleles at 0.05 false discovery rate.

The CDR3 has 14 amino acids. CDR1 is SGHNT and CDR2 is YYREEE in the germline V gene (reference sequence). The germline V and J ends were trimmed by 3 bases and 6 bases, with 15 bases remaining between them. Primers included in the PCR were 60 Vbeta and 13 Jbeta primers. Libraries were prepared by immunoSEQ multiplex PCR; TCRdb keeps only in-frame clonotypes and omits some of them. The repertoire holds a few hundred thousand clones, with over 70% as singletons. Concerning this clone itself: The antigen remains undetermined.

This clonotype was obtained from an older woman in good health and CMV-seropositive. This rearrangement joins TRBV5-4 to TRBJ1-2, with a tentative D call TRBD1 (6 bases). The sequenced sample was PBMCs. The CDR3, as DNA: TGTGCCAGCAGCTCCCACAGGGTCGGGAATGGCTACACCTTC. Translation: CASSSHRVGNGYTF. Full variable domain (remainder filled in from reference TRBV5-4 and TRBJ1-2): ETGVTQSPTHLIKTRGQQVTLRCSSQSGHNTVSWYQQALGQGPQFIFQYYREEENGRGNFPPRFSGLQFPNYSSELNVNALELDDSALYLCASSSHRVGNGYTFGSGTRLTVV.